Here is one T cell receptor beta chain with its context. Trimming took 7 bases from V and 0 from J; bases not matched to a gene: 23. The CDR3 covers 19 residues. CDR1 is SQVTM and CDR2 is ANQGSEA in the germline V gene. The method was immunoSEQ multiplex PCR; TCRdb's version includes in-frame clones alone and lacks a portion of them. The sample holds a few hundred thousand clones, approximately 79% seen once. This entry is derived from a study of shared clonotypes between healthy human individuals. The clonotype was recovered from a man aged 25-45 years in good health. This chain joins TRBV29-1 and TRBJ2-7; 8 bases fit TRBD2. Sequenced input: memory CD4+ T cells sorted from blood. Subset indicated: CD45RA-negative fraction. The CDR3 DNA reads TGCAGCGCATTAACGTTGGGGGGAATTGACAGCGGGAGCTCCTACGAGCAGTACTTC. The encoded protein is CSALTLGGIDSGSSYEQYF.